These 5 T cell receptor beta chains were sequenced from one sample in a study of blood T cell repertoires in COVID-19. Measured with immunoSEQ multiplex PCR; TCRdb has only the in-frame clones, and not every one. The sample includes roughly 130,000 clones, 82% of them seen just once. The material sequenced was peripheral blood. The receptors originated from a woman aged 70 to 79 with acute or convalescent COVID-19.

The chain employs TRBV30 and TRBJ1-1; the D gene is possibly TRBD1 (6 bases). Per the germline V gene, CDR1 is GTSNPN and CDR2 is SVGIG (reference sequence). The CDR3 is 16 amino acids. V lost 2 bases and J 1 base, leaving 17 bases between the germline ends. The CDR3 coding sequence is TGTGCCTGGAGTTCCCTACGTGACAGGCGGAACACTGAAGCTTTCTTT. This translates into CAWSSLRDRRNTEAFF.

The rearrangement links TRBV7-2 to TRBJ1-5; 7 bases match TRBD1. Germline values: CDR1 SGHTA, CDR2 FQGNSA. V dropped 5 bases and J dropped 5; count of bases not matched to a gene: 12. This CDR3 has 16 amino acids. The CDR3 sequence is CASSPLGRGVDQPQHF. CDR3 DNA sequence: TGTGCCAGCAGCCCACTGGGCAGGGGGGTAGATCAGCCCCAGCATTTT.

The chain links TRBV19 to TRBJ1-6, with D possibly TRBD1 on 6 matching bases. This CDR3 region has 18 residues. The V end lost 3 bases, the J end lost 2 bases, and 17 bases lay between the germline ends. Per germline, CDR1 LNHDA and CDR2 SQIVND (reference sequence). This CDR3 reads CASSMYSGGRTYNSPLHF. The CDR3 region has the DNA TGTGCCAGTAGTATGTATAGCGGGGGGCGCACCTATAATTCACCCCTCCACTTT.

V is TRBV18 and J is TRBJ2-7, with 7 bases fitting TRBD2. CDR3 length: 13 amino acids. V shed 3 bases and J 3 bases; nucleotides not matched to a gene: 2. Germline CDR1 reads KGHSH; CDR2 reads LQKENI. This CDR3 is CASSPGTNYEQYV. The CDR3 bases are TGTGCCAGCTCACCCGGGACTAACTACGAGCAGTACGTC.

V is TRBV7-2 and J is TRBJ1-1; D is ambiguous. Trimming took 4 bases from V and 7 from J, leaving 10 bases between them. Germline V lookup: CDR1 SGHTA, CDR2 FQGNSA. The CDR3 is 12 amino acids. As DNA, the CDR3 is TGTGCCAGCAGCTCCTACTCAAATGAAGCTTTCTTT. It is translated as CASSSYSNEAFF.